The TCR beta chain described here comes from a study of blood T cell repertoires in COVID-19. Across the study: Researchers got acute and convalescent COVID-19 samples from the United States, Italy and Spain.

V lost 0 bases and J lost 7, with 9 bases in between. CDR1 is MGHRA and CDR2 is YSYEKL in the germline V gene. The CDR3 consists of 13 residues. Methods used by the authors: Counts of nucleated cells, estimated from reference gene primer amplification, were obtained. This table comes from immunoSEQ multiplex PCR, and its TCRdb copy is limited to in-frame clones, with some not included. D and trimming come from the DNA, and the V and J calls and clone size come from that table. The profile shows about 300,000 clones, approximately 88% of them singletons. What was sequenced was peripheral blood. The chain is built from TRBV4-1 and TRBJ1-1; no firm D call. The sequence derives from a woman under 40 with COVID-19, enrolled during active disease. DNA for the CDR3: TGCGCCAGCAGCCAAGAAGTTGAGATTGAAGCTTTCTTT. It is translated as CASSQEVEIEAFF.